Listed here are 30 T cell receptor beta chains from one sample, sequenced in a study of OX40 agonist ivuxolimab in advanced cancers. The data were produced by immunoSEQ multiplex PCR, yet TCRdb's version contains in-frame clones alone and is incomplete. The sample has 75,000 to 80,000 clones; around 80% are singletons. Sequencing used CD4+ or CD8+ T cells sorted from blood, obtained in a trial of the OX40 agonist ivuxolimab. The receptors stem from an adult with an advanced solid tumor such as melanoma, head and neck, liver or kidney cancer.

Comments on this clone: At one end, the junction sequence differs from germline, possibly due to a read error. The genes are TRBV29-1 and TRBJ2-7; maybe TRBD1 (6 bases). Germline V CDR1 and CDR2: SQVTM, ANQGSEA. The CDR3 spans 10 residues. CDR3 sequence (DNA): TGCAGCGTTGGGCGGCCAGGGGAAGGCTTC. It specifies CSVGRPGEGF.

The chain is built from TRBV30 and TRBJ2-7, with 7 bases that match TRBD1. J gave up 2 bases and V 1 base, and 5 bases lay outside the gene matches. CDR1 is GTSNPN and CDR2 is SVGIG in the germline V gene (reference sequence). CDR3 size: 14 residues. The CDR3 coding sequence is TGTGCCTGGAGTGACGGGGACAGAGCCTACGAGCAGTACTTC. It yields the protein CAWSDGDRAYEQYF.

The CDR3 nucleotides are TGTGCCAGCAGTTTTCGACGGGGCGGGACTGAAGCTTTCTTT. Protein product: CASSFRRGGTEAFF. The chain has TRBV28 and TRBJ1-1; weak D call: TRBD1 (5 bases). The CDR3 totals 14 residues. V lost 3 bases and J 5 bases, leaving 13 bases between the germline ends. Per the germline V gene, CDR1 is MDHEN and CDR2 is SYDVKM.

This sequence joins TRBV6-6 and TRBJ2-1, with 9 bases matching TRBD2. CDR1 and CDR2 (germline): MNHNY, SVGAGI (reference sequence). V lost 2 bases, J lost 4 bases, and 3 bases stayed unmatched. The CDR3 length is 15 residues. The CDR3, as DNA: TGTGCCAGCAGTTACGAGCGGGGGGTTTACAATGAGCAGTTCTTC. It yields the protein CASSYERGVYNEQFF.

The V and J genes are TRBV11-2 and TRBJ2-7, with D possibly called TRBD1 or TRBD2 (5 bases each). The CDR3 extends over 14 amino acids. Germline CDR1 reads SGHAT; CDR2 reads FQNNGV. The ends were cut back, 5 bases at V and 0 bases at J, with 11 bases in the middle. DNA of the CDR3: TGTGCCAGCAGCCTCCCCGGGACCTCCTACGAGCAGTACTTC. Translation gives CASSLPGTSYEQYF. Looking up the rest from reference TRBV11-2 and TRBJ2-7 gives the full variable domain: EAGVAQSPRYKIIEKRQSVAFWCNPISGHATLYWYQQILGQGPKLLIQFQNNGVVDDSQLPKDRFSAERLKGVDSTLKIQPAKLEDSAVYLCASSLPGTSYEQYFGPGTRLTVT.

This clone was recorded only once. The chain is built from TRBV10-3 and TRBJ2-3; maybe TRBD1 (5 bases). The CDR3 is made up of 13 amino acids. Germline CDR1 is ENHRY and CDR2 is SYGVKD. V lost 10 bases and J lost 3, with 14 bases in between. CDR3 residues: CATAGSGTDTQYF. CDR3 DNA: TGTGCCACCGCAGGGTCTGGGACAGATACGCAGTATTTT.

This chain links TRBV28 with TRBJ1-2, with 10 nucleotides matching TRBD1. Germline-derived CDR1 and CDR2 are MDHEN and SYDVKM. With 5 bases clipped from V and 0 bases from J, the junction kept 9 bases outside the gene matches. This CDR3 spans 17 amino acids. The DNA for the CDR3 is TGTGCCAGCAGTGGCGACAGGGGGCCGCAGTCTAACTATGGCTACACCTTC. The encoded protein is CASSGDRGPQSNYGYTF.

J is TRBJ1-1 and V is TRBV25-1; D is unresolved. Per the germline V gene, CDR1 is MGHDK and CDR2 is SYGVNS. V lost 5 bases, J lost 0 bases, and 10 bases lay in between. The CDR3 contains 14 residues. The CDR3 protein is CASSSQQMNTEAFF. The CDR3, as DNA: TGTGCCAGCAGTTCTCAACAAATGAACACTGAAGCTTTCTTT.

This chain joins TRBV4-1 and TRBJ2-3; 7 nucleotides align to TRBD2. Germline V lookup: CDR1 MGHRA, CDR2 YSYEKL. The CDR3 is 16 residues long. J was trimmed by 2 bases and V by 1 base; bases with no gene match: 6. CDR3: CASSQALAANTDTQYF. For the CDR3, the DNA is TGCGCCAGCAGCCAAGCTCTAGCGGCTAACACAGATACGCAGTATTTT.

The chain has TRBV19 and TRBJ2-2; 11 bases align to TRBD2. J was trimmed by 1 base and V by 5 bases; bases with no gene match: 6. The CDR3 runs to 17 residues. Germline V CDR1 and CDR2: LNHDA, SQIVND (reference sequence). CDR3 in DNA: TGTGCCAGTAGTCCTGGGACTAGCGGTCAGAACACCGGGGAGCTGTTTTTT. It codes for CASSPGTSGQNTGELFF.

This clone has just one count. This sequence joins TRBV5-6 and TRBJ1-6; D might be TRBD1 (6 bases). CDR3 length: 18 amino acids. The germline V gene encodes CDR1 SGHDT and CDR2 YYEEEE. V lost 6 bases and J 0 bases, leaving 19 bases between the germline ends. CDR3 protein: CASTLRTARSSYNSPLHF. DNA for the CDR3: TGTGCCAGCACCCTGAGGACAGCCCGGAGCTCCTATAATTCACCCCTCCACTTT.

Turning to this clone: The identical CDR3 is also encoded by other nucleotide sequences in the sample. The rearrangement joins TRBV2 to TRBJ2-7; the D gene is possibly TRBD1 (5 bases). Between the trimmed V and J ends, which lost 5 bases and 3 bases, there was a span of 14 bases. Germline V CDR1 and CDR2: SNHLY, FYNNEI. The CDR3 loop spans 14 amino acids. The CDR3 DNA reads as TGTGCCAGCAGTAGGCAGGGTGGTCTCTACGAGCAGTACTTC. It is translated as CASSRQGGLYEQYF.

This chain joins TRBV7-9 and TRBJ2-7; D gene unclear. Looked up from germline, CDR1 is SEHNR and CDR2 is FQNEAQ (reference sequence). CDR3 size: 12 residues. Trimming shortened V by 5 bases and J by 5 bases, and 10 bases separated the two germline ends. The CDR3, as DNA: TGTGCCAGCAGCAGGCTTCTTAACGAGCAGTACTTC. Translating it yields CASSRLLNEQYF.

The chain couples TRBV14 to TRBJ1-2, with 8 bases matching TRBD1. There are 15 residues in the CDR3. Germline values: CDR1 SGHDN, CDR2 FVKESK. The V and J ends lost 1 base and 4 bases, in that order; junction bases with no gene match: 5. CDR3 sequence (DNA): TGTGCCAGCAGCCAAGGGACAGGGCCCACCTATGGCTACACCTTC. This sequence encodes CASSQGTGPTYGYTF. The full variable domain, completed using reference TRBV14 and TRBJ1-2, is EAGVTQFPSHSVIEKGQTVTLRCDPISGHDNLYWYRRVMGKEIKFLLHFVKESKQDESGMPNNRFLAERTGGTYSTLKVQPAELEDSGVYFCASSQGTGPTYGYTFGSGTRLTVV.

This clone was detected only once. V gene TRBV20-1 combines with J gene TRBJ1-2; D is unresolved. CDR1 and CDR2 (germline): DFQATT, SNEGSKA (reference sequence). The V end was cut by 7 bases, the J end by 8 bases, with 14 bases between. The CDR3 spans 11 residues. CDR3 bases: TGCAGTGTCAGAGACGATTGGGGCTACACCTTC. This translates into CSVRDDWGYTF.

The J gene is TRBJ1-5, the V gene TRBV6-5; 7 bases are shared with TRBD1. Germline assignment: CDR1 MNHEY and CDR2 SVGAGI. The J segment lost 5 bases and the V segment lost 5 bases, leaving 0 bases of the junction unmatched. The CDR3 extends over 12 amino acids. CDR3 sequence: CASSQGDQPQHF. CDR3 nucleotides: TGTGCCAGCAGTCAGGGGGATCAGCCCCAGCATTTT.

V gene TRBV4-1 combines with J gene TRBJ2-7; no clear D gene. Trimming cost V 3 bases and J 0 bases, with 15 bases left between them. In germline, CDR1 is MGHRA, CDR2 YSYEKL. This CDR3 is 16 amino acids long. The CDR3 region has the DNA TGCGCCAGCAGCCAGACCCCCGGTTGGGCCTCCTACGAGCAGTACTTC. Its protein product is CASSQTPGWASYEQYF.

J is TRBJ2-7 and V is TRBV30; TRBD1 might be the D (7 bases). The CDR3 is 13 amino acids. Per the germline V gene, CDR1 is GTSNPN and CDR2 is SVGIG (reference sequence). The V gene lost 0 bases and the J gene lost 6 bases, with 12 bases spanning the gap. The CDR3 spells CAWSVRQGGEQYF. CDR3 bases: TGTGCCTGGAGTGTACGCCAGGGGGGCGAGCAGTACTTC.

The CDR3 nucleotides read TGCGCCAGCAGCCCCAGAGCGGGAGCGAACAACTACGAGCAGTACTTC. This encodes CASSPRAGANNYEQYF. The chain links TRBV5-1 to TRBJ2-7; 8 nucleotides align to TRBD2. V shed 4 bases and J 3 bases; nucleotides not matched to a gene: 12. CDR3 length equals 16 residues. Germline V lookup: CDR1 SGHRS, CDR2 YFSETQ. Together with reference TRBV5-1 and TRBJ2-7, the CDR3 gives the full variable domain: KAGVTQTPRYLIKTRGQQVTLSCSPISGHRSVSWYQQTPGQGLQFLFEYFSETQRNKGNFPGRFSGRQFSNSRSEMNVSTLELGDSALYLCASSPRAGANNYEQYFGPGTRLTVT.

V usage is TRBV5-8 and J usage is TRBJ2-1; a weak D match, TRBD1 (6 bases). The CDR3 covers 11 residues. V was pared by 2 bases and J by 12 bases, with 9 bases between. CDR1 is SGHTS, CDR2 YDEGEE, per germline. The CDR3 is CASSLQGWQFF. CDR3 DNA sequence: TGTGCCAGCAGCTTACAGGGCTGGCAGTTCTTC.

In this sample, this clone turned up a few times. Here the CDR3 DNA reads TGTGCCAGCGGGGGACAGCCCCAGCATTTT. The encoded protein is CASGGQPQHF. The chain links TRBV6-6 to TRBJ1-5; D is perhaps TRBD1 (5 bases). The CDR3 loop spans 10 amino acids. Trimming removed 8 bases at V and 7 bases at J, with 6 bases between. Germline V gene lookup returns CDR1 MNHNY and CDR2 SVGAGI (reference sequence).

CDR3 region: CASSSSGGSSYNEQFF. Here the CDR3 DNA reads TGTGCCAGCAGCTCGTCGGGCGGGAGCTCCTACAATGAGCAGTTCTTC. The V call is TRBV2, the J call TRBJ2-1, with TRBD2 matching 7 bases. The CDR3 sequence is 16 residues long. V trimming: 6 bases; J trimming: 0 bases; junction bases outside the gene matches: 8. From germline, CDR1 is SNHLY and CDR2 FYNNEI.

The chain has TRBV18 and TRBJ1-1; a weak D match, TRBD1 (5 bases). Germline assignment: CDR1 KGHSH and CDR2 LQKENI. This CDR3 is 14 amino acids long. Trimming removed 6 bases at V and 2 bases at J, with 13 bases between. For the CDR3, the DNA is TGTGCCAGCTCGGAGGACGGGGCAAACACTGAAGCTTTCTTT. Its protein product is CASSEDGANTEAFF.

This rearrangement joins TRBV18 to TRBJ2-7; possibly TRBD1 for D (5 bases). Looked up from germline, CDR1 is KGHSH and CDR2 is LQKENI. V lost 3 bases to trimming and J lost 5 bases, with 11 bases between them. The CDR3 has 13 residues. CDR3 in amino acids: CASSPQGDNEQYF. The DNA for the CDR3 is TGTGCCAGCTCACCCCAGGGTGACAACGAGCAGTACTTC.

The J gene is TRBJ1-1, the V gene TRBV5-1; D is perhaps TRBD1 (5 bases). Looked up from germline, CDR1 is SGHRS and CDR2 is YFSETQ. The CDR3 is made up of 15 amino acids. Trimming shortened V by 2 bases and J by 4 bases, and 15 bases separated the two germline ends. The CDR3: CASSLRSGLSTEAFF. CDR3 in DNA: TGCGCCAGCAGCTTACGGTCAGGGTTAAGCACTGAAGCTTTCTTT.

A few counts support this clone. The chain recombines TRBV5-1 with TRBJ2-5, with 11 bases that match TRBD2. CDR1 SGHRS and CDR2 YFSETQ come from the germline V gene. With V trimmed by 0 bases and J by 2 bases, 3 bases remained unmatched. The CDR3 is 16 residues long. CDR3 nucleotides: TGCGCCAGCAGCTTGGGGGGACTAGCGGCACAAGAGACCCAGTACTTC. The encoded protein is CASSLGGLAAQETQYF.

The chain joins TRBV30 to TRBJ2-1; 7 bases line up with TRBD2. The V gene's germline CDR1 is GTSNPN and CDR2 SVGIG (reference sequence). This CDR3 spans 16 amino acids. V lost 2 bases and J lost 2; bases outside the gene matches: 9. The CDR3 is CAWSKGPGGTYNEQFF. For the CDR3, the DNA is TGTGCCTGGAGTAAGGGCCCGGGGGGAACCTACAATGAGCAGTTCTTC.

This chain joins TRBV9 and TRBJ1-1, with no clear D. V lost 0 bases and J 1 base, leaving 7 bases between the germline ends. This CDR3 is built from 14 residues. Germline values: CDR1 SGDLS, CDR2 YYNGEE. The CDR3 protein is CASSVVRGNTEAFF. CDR3 nucleotide sequence: TGTGCCAGCAGCGTAGTGAGAGGGAACACTGAAGCTTTCTTT. Full variable domain (missing parts from reference TRBV9 and TRBJ1-1): DSGVTQTPKHLITATGQRVTLRCSPRSGDLSVYWYQQSLDQGLQFLIQYYNGEERAKGNILERFSAQQFPDLHSELNLSSLELGDSALYFCASSVVRGNTEAFFGQGTRLTVV.

The chain is built from TRBV11-3 and TRBJ2-7; possibly TRBD2 for D (6 bases). V was trimmed by 5 bases and J by 0 bases, leaving 11 bases between them. This CDR3 has 14 residues. Germline CDR1 reads SGHNT; CDR2 reads YENEEA. The CDR3 protein is CASSPDGSSYEQYF. The DNA for the CDR3 is TGTGCCAGCAGCCCGGACGGGAGCTCCTACGAGCAGTACTTC.

The chain links TRBV27 to TRBJ2-5; D is ambiguous. The germline CDR1 and CDR2 sequences are MNHEY and SMNVEV (reference sequence). The V end lost 6 bases, the J end lost 7 bases, and 15 bases lay between the germline ends. The CDR3 runs to 13 residues. The CDR3 is CASSWERSTTQYF. The CDR3, as DNA: TGTGCCAGCAGCTGGGAAAGGTCGACGACCCAGTACTTC.